This is a list of T cell receptor beta chains from one sample in a study of siplizumab effects on memory and regulatory T cells. The assay was immunoSEQ multiplex PCR, and TCRdb's table has in-frame clones only and misses some. The table shows some 70,000 clones, with 75% to 90% occurring only once. Input material: Tregs sorted from blood. The receptors shown here come from a human donor in good health. Both conserved end residues are part of each CDR3. Each record gives: D gene, V gene, clone size, J gene, CDR3 DNA, CDR3 protein. The D gene is left open where the match is weak. Clone size is not always given. Where it is, it says once, few, many or a class for expanded clones.

NA	TRBV11-2	NA	TRBJ2-7	TGTGCCAGCAGCCCCCTCTACAGCGTCTACGAGCAGTACTTC	CASSPLYSVYEQYF
NA	TRBV5-1	NA	TRBJ2-5	TGCGCCAGCAGGCCAGACAAAGAGACCCAGTACTTC	CASRPDKETQYF
NA	TRBV7-8	NA	TRBJ2-7	TGTGCCAGCAGCTTACGCACGGGAGAAGGCGAGCAGTACTTC	CASSLRTGEGEQYF
NA	TRBV27	NA	TRBJ2-5	TGTGCCAGCAGTTTGGGTACGGGAGAGACCCAGTACTTC	CASSLGTGETQYF
NA	TRBV7-7	once	TRBJ2-1	TGTGCTAGCAGCTTATTGCAGGGGCTCCACAATGAGCAGTTCTTC	CASSLLQGLHNEQFF
NA	TRBV11-3	NA	TRBJ2-2	TGTGCCAGCAGCCCTCGACAGTACACCGGGGAGCTGTTTTTT	CASSPRQYTGELFF
NA	TRBV18	NA	TRBJ2-2	TGTGCCAGCTCATCGACTCTAAACACCGGGGAGCTGTTTTTT	CASSSTLNTGELFF
NA	TRBV4-2	NA	TRBJ1-1	TGTGCCAGCAGCCCGCCGGGTCGGGTGATTGAAGCTTTCTTT	CASSPPGRVIEAFF
NA	TRBV18	NA	TRBJ1-4	TGTGCCAGCTCACCTTGGACAGTCAGGGCTAATGAAAAACTGTTTTTT	CASSPWTVRANEKLFF
NA	TRBV6-6	NA	TRBJ2-7	TGTGCCAGCAGTAGATACAGGGATGGCTACGAGCAGTACTTC	CASSRYRDGYEQYF
NA	TRBV27	NA	TRBJ1-5	TGTGCCAGCAGTTTCCCAGGCCAGCCCCAGCATTTT	CASSFPGQPQHF
NA	TRBV5-1	NA	TRBJ2-4	TGCGCCAGCAGCCCGGGTCCAGGGGCCCACATTCAGTACTTC	CASSPGPGAHIQYF
NA	TRBV7-8	NA	TRBJ1-3	TGTGCCAGCAGCCCCGCGCGGTCTTCGGGCCAATGCTTT	CASSPARSSGQCF
NA	TRBV6-1	NA	TRBJ2-2	TGTGCCAGCAGTGTCAGTTTGAACACCGGGGAGCTGTTTTTT	CASSVSLNTGELFF
NA	TRBV19	NA	TRBJ2-7	TGTGCCAGTAGTTTTTTGGGGGGCTACGAGCAGTACTTC	CASSFLGGYEQYF
TRBD1	TRBV27	NA	TRBJ2-2	TGTGCCAGCAGTCTCAACCTGGGACAGGGTGCCGGGGAGCTGTTTTTT	CASSLNLGQGAGELFF
TRBD2	TRBV6-6	NA	TRBJ2-7	TGTGCCAGCAGTCGTAGCGGGAGGGCCCACGAGCAGTACTTC	CASSRSGRAHEQYF
NA	TRBV7-3	NA	TRBJ2-3	TGTGCCAGCAGCTTAACGGGAGGAGGGGATACGCAGTATTTT	CASSLTGGGDTQYF
TRBD1	TRBV7-2	many	TRBJ1-4	TGTGCCAGCAGCGGACAGACAGGGAGTCGTGAAAAACTGTTTTTT	CASSGQTGSREKLFF
TRBD2	TRBV25-1	once	TRBJ2-3	TGTGCCAGCAGTGAATTTGGGCGGGAGGGCGTAACAGATACGCAGTATTTT	CASSEFGREGVTDTQYF
NA	TRBV5-4	NA	TRBJ2-5	TGTGCCAGCAGCTTGAAACGGGGTGGAGAGACCCAGTACTTC	CASSLKRGGETQYF
TRBD1	TRBV27	NA	TRBJ2-1	TGTGCCAGCGGGACAGGAGTTTTGCATGAGCAGTTCTTC	CASGTGVLHEQFF
NA	TRBV27	once	TRBJ1-2	TGTGCCAGCAGCTCGACGGGGCTCTATGGCTACACCTTC	CASSSTGLYGYTF
NA	TRBV7-2	NA	TRBJ2-3	TGTGCCAGCAGCTTAGTCCCCTCAAGTACGCAGTATTTT	CASSLVPSSTQYF
TRBD2	TRBV15	NA	TRBJ2-5	TGTGCCACCAGCAGAGGAGGCGGGAGGGGACAAGAGACCCAGTACTTC	CATSRGGGRGQETQYF
NA	TRBV14	NA	TRBJ2-3	TGTGCCAGCAGCCTCCTGAACGTCCCAGATACGCAGTATTTT	CASSLLNVPDTQYF
NA	TRBV2	NA	TRBJ2-1	TGTGCCAGCAGTGAAGAGGTGGGGAATGAGCAGTTCTTC	CASSEEVGNEQFF
NA	TRBV6-5	NA	TRBJ1-3	TGTGCCAGCAGATCCTCTCCCGGAGACATATATTTT	CASRSSPGDIYF
NA	TRBV11-1	NA	TRBJ2-6	TGTGCCAGCAGCTCCCATTGGGGGTTACTTACAGGGGCCAACGTCCTGACTTTC	CASSSHWGLLTGANVLTF
NA	TRBV20-1	NA	TRBJ1-2	TGCAGTGCTATATCCCAGGGTGGCTACACCTTC	CSAISQGGYTF
NA	TRBV7-9	NA	TRBJ1-4	TGTGCCAGCAGCTCCTCGGGGACCGATGAAAAACTGTTTTTT	CASSSSGTDEKLFF
NA	TRBV7-2	NA	TRBJ1-5	TGTGCCAGCAGCTCCTCGGACGGAGGGGTCCAGCCCCAGCATTTT	CASSSSDGGVQPQHF
NA	TRBV6-6	NA	TRBJ2-5	TGTGCCAGCAGGTCCCACAGGGAGACCCAAGAGACCCAGTACTTC	CASRSHRETQETQYF